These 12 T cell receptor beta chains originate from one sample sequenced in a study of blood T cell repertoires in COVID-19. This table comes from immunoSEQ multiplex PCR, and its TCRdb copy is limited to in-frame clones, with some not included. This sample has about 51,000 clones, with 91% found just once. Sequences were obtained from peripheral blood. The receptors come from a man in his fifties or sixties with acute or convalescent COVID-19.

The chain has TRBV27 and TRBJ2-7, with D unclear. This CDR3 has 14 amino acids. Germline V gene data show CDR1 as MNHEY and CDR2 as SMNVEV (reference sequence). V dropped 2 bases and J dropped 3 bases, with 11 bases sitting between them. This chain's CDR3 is CASSLRYSSYEQYF. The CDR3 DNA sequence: TGTGCCAGCAGTTTACGGTACTCTAGCTACGAGCAGTACTTC.

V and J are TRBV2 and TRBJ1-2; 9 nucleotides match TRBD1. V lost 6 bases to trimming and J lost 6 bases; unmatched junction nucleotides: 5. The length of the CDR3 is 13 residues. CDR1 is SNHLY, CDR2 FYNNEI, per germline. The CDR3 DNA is TGTGCCAGCAGGGGGGACAGGGAGGATGGCTACACCTTC. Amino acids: CASRGDREDGYTF.

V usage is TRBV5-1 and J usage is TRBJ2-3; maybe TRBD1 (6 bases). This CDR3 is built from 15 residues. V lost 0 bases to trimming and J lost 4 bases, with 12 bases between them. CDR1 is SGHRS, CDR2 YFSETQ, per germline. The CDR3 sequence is CASSLDVGGPDTQYF. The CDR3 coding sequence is TGCGCCAGCAGCTTGGACGTTGGGGGCCCAGATACGCAGTATTTT.

CDR3: CASSPLGVQPQHF. CDR3 bases: TGCGCCAGCAGCCCCTTAGGGGTCCAGCCCCAGCATTTT. The chain carries TRBV10-2 and TRBJ1-5; D perhaps matches TRBD1 (5 bases). The CDR3 loop spans 13 amino acids. Germline CDR1 is WSHSY and CDR2 is SAAADI. The V end lost 6 bases, the J end lost 7 bases, and 13 bases lay between the germline ends.

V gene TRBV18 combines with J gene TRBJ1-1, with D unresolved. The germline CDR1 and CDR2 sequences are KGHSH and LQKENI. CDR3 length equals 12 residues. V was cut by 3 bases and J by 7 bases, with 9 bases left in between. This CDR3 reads CASSPREGEAFF. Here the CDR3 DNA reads TGTGCCAGCTCACCGCGGGAGGGTGAAGCTTTCTTT.

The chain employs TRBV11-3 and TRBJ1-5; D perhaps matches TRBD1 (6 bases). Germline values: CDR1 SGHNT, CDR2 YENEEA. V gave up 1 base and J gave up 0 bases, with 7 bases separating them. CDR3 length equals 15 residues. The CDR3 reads CASSLGGHSNQPQHF. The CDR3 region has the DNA TGTGCCAGCAGCTTAGGGGGGCATAGCAATCAGCCCCAGCATTTT.

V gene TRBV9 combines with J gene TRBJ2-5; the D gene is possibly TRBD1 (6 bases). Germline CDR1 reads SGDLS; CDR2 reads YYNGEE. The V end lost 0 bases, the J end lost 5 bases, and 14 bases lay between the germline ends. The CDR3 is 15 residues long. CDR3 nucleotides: TGTGCCAGCAGCGTAGCTGTGACAGGACGGGAGACCCAGTACTTC. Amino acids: CASSVAVTGRETQYF.

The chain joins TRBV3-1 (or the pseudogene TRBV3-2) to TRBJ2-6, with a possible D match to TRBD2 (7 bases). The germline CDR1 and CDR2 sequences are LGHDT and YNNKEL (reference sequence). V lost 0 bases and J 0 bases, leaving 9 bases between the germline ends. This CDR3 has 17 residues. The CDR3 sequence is CASSQEGGGSGANVLTF. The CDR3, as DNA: TGTGCCAGCAGCCAAGAAGGGGGGGGCTCTGGGGCCAACGTCCTGACTTTC.

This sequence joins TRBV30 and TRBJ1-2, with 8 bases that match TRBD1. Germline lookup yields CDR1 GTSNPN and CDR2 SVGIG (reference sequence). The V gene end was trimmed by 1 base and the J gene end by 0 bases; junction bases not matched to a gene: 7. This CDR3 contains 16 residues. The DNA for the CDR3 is TGTGCCTGGAGTGCCCAGGGGGCAAGAGCTAACTATGGCTACACCTTC. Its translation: CAWSAQGARANYGYTF.

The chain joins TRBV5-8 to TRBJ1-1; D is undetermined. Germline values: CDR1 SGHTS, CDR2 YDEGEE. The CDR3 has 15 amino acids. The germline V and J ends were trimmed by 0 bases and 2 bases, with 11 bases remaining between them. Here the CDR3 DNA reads TGTGCCAGCAGCTTGGAGGGAGGTTACAACACTGAAGCTTTCTTT. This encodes CASSLEGGYNTEAFF.

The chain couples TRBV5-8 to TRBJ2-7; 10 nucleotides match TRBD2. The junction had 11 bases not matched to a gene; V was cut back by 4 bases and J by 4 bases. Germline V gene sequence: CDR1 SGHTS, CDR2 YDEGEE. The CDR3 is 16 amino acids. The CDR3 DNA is TGTGCCAGCAGCGTGAGACCTAGCGGGGGCAAGTACGAGCAGTACTTC. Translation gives CASSVRPSGGKYEQYF.

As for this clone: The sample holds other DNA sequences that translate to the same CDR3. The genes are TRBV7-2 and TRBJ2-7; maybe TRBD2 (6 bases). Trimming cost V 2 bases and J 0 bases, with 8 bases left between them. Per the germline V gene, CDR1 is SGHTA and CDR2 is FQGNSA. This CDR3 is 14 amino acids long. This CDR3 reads CASSLRGLSYEQYF. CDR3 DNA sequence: TGTGCCAGCAGCTTACGGGGACTCTCCTACGAGCAGTACTTC.